The T cell receptor beta chain described here comes from a study of Graves' ophthalmopathy and Graves' hyperthyroidism (dated by TCRdb to 2016 to 2019). As for the study more broadly: Hyperthyroidism was defined as stable when no progression to ophthalmopathy occurred within 18 months of follow-up. In over five hyperthyroidism patients, the T-cell repertoires found in thyroid tissue were compared with those found in blood. The independent validation cohort included 18 to 20 hyperthyroidism patients plus 17 patients who later progressed from hyperthyroidism to ophthalmopathy. To explore V-J signatures that distinguish ophthalmopathy from hyperthyroidism, a discovery set of around 100 patients was enrolled, made up of some 41 with ophthalmopathy and 57 with stable hyperthyroidism. In total, some 140 blood samples were TCR-sequenced: 40 to 45 ophthalmopathy, 80 or so hyperthyroidism and approximately 17 hyperthyroidism-to-ophthalmopathy patients. To tell Graves' ophthalmopathy apart from Graves' hyperthyroidism, and to predict which patients would progress to ophthalmopathy, the study relied on TCR beta repertoire signatures. Following sample collection, hyperthyroidism patients were given methimazole at a starting dose of 30 mg daily, and ophthalmopathy patients were given high-dose intravenous methylprednisolone.

For repertoire sequencing, TCR beta CDR3 regions were amplified from RNA transcripts. The first round was an RT-PCR using HTBI primers with the Qiagen OneStep RT-PCR kit, and this first round was followed by a second-round multiplex PCR, then size selection and purification. Libraries were sequenced on an Illumina HiSeq2000 using paired-end 100 bp reads. Turning to the authors' computational methods: SOAPnuke was used for read processing, and reads with adapters, uncalled bases, a mean Phred below 15, or no exact constant-primer or identifier match were discarded. COPE v1.2.5 was used to merge high-quality paired reads. Each unique nucleotide sequence was treated as a clonotype, and MiTCR v1.1 was used to align the clonotypes to the IMGT TRB V, D and J references. The analysis was limited to V-J combinations with a frequency above 0.0001, which together covered 99.2% of the repertoires. A TCR clonal expansion and chaos score per V-J combination was defined as the ratio of F50 clonal expansion to chaos observed in the TCRdist matrix. Welch's t-statistics and random forest were used to narrow the features down to 10 to 15 V-J combinations, which were then fed into a naive Bayes classifier. The similarity between thyroid and blood repertoires was quantified using the Morisita-Horn index. Using fastp at Q25 and MiXCR, TCRdb reprocessed the public reads and kept productive beta chains. CDR3 protein sequences are deduplicated, and each keeps its most common genes and DNA. These V and J calls rely on TCRdb rather than the paper's analysis. The sample yields about 1.2 million distinct CDR3 sequences; about 38% were counted once. The ten largest clonotypes hold around 10% of the sample.

Regarding this clonotype: Its antigen target is currently unknown. The record has no base qualities; no much larger clone is one base away.

Paper-wide results and their limitations: Among expanded thyroid clonotypes with frequency above 0.001, most also showed up in blood, which suggests that blood repertoires may reflect the thyroid immune response. In cross-validation, the 13-signature model distinguished ophthalmopathy from stable hyperthyroidism with nearly 90% sensitivity and approximately 81% specificity, and in the test set the corresponding values were about 80% and 75%. In validation, the model predicted ophthalmopathy progression with 55% to 71% sensitivity and approximately 75% specificity; about a dozen predicted patients were CT-confirmed with GO in a median of approximately 6.5 months. No statistical method was used to predetermine the sample size, and group allocation was not hidden from the investigators.

The hyperthyroidism patients were 18 to 65 years old and newly diagnosed, with a disease duration of less than 2 months. Anyone with other autoimmune diseases, uncontrolled infections, pregnancy or lactation was excluded from the study. Diagnosis relied on clinical symptoms, serum thyroxine, TRAb, thyroid ultrasound and orbital computed tomography. Total RNA was extracted using Trizol reagent, and RNA quality was checked on an Agilent 2100 Bioanalyzer. The specimen sequenced was peripheral blood or thyroid tissue (not recorded which). The receptor comes from an adult man with Graves' hyperthyroidism.

The DNA sequence follows: TGCAGCGTTGAAGAGGCAGGGGGCAATGAGCAGTTCTTC. Protein translation: CSVEEAGGNEQFF. Recombination linked TRBV29-1 to TRBJ2-1, and TRBD1 aligns with 7 junction nucleotides. The CDR3 starts with the cysteine, ends with the phenylalanine, and has 13 residues. The DNA shown is the 39-base CDR3, in frame from base 1. According to the germline V gene, CDR1 reads SQVTM and CDR2 reads ANQGSEA. V trim: 0 bases; J trim: 6 bases; unmatched bases: 2.